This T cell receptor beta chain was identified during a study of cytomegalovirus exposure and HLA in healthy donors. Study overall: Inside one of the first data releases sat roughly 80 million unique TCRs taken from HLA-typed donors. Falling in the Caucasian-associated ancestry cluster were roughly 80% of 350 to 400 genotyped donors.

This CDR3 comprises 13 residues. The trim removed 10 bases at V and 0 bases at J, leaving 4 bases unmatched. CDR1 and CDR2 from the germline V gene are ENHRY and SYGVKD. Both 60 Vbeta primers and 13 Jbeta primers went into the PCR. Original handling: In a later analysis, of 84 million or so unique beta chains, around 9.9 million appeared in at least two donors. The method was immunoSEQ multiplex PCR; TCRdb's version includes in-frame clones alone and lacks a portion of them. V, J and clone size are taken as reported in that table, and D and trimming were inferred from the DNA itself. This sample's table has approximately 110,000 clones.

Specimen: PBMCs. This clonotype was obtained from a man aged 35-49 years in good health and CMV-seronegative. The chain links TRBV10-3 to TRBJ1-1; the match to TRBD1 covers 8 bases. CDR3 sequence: CATRQGMNTEAFF. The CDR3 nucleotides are TGTGCCACCCGACAGGGGATGAACACTGAAGCTTTCTTT.